This T cell receptor beta chain was recorded in a study of blood T cell repertoires in COVID-19. Study information: Material from acute and convalescent COVID-19 was sourced from the United States, Italy and Spain. Sources were T cells, B-cell-depleted T cells, or PBMCs; the material itself was cDNA or gDNA.

Per the study methods: Nucleated cell number was recorded as an estimate derived from reference gene primer amplification. Assay: immunoSEQ multiplex PCR; the TCRdb copy retains only in-frame clones and omits some. The V and J calls and clone size were taken over from that table, and D and trimming were inferred from the DNA. Of a few hundred thousand clones in the sample, over 65% were seen once. Germline values: CDR1 GTSNPN, CDR2 SVGIG (reference sequence). The CDR3 is 11 residues long. V gave up 5 bases and J gave up 2 bases, with 7 bases separating them. This rearrangement joins TRBV30 to TRBJ2-7; no reliable D call. The sample consisted of peripheral blood. The TCR sequence derives from a man in his fifties or sixties who had recovered from COVID-19. Here the CDR3 reads CAWGTAYEQYF. For the CDR3, the DNA is TGTGCCTGGGGCACAGCCTACGAGCAGTACTTC.